A selection of T cell receptor beta chains follows, all from one sample in a study of blood T cell repertoires in COVID-19. Measured with immunoSEQ multiplex PCR; TCRdb has only the in-frame clones, and not every one. This sample carries 260,000 or so clones, roughly 88% of them seen once, and the ten largest clones take roughly 9%. The sequenced material came from peripheral blood. These receptors all come from a man aged 18-30 years with active or convalescent COVID-19. The CDR3 runs from the conserved cysteine through the conserved F or W. The order of the fields is V gene, clone size, J gene, D gene, CDR3 protein, CDR3 DNA. A D gene is named only where the DNA matches it firmly. Size is omitted from some rows. Given values are once, few, many or a class for expanded clones.

v_call: TRBV12-5
clone_size: NA
j_call: TRBJ1-2
d_call: TRBD1
cdr3_aa: CASGLSGGLYGYTF
cdr3_nt: TGTGCTAGTGGTTTGTCAGGGGGCCTCTATGGCTACACCTTC

v_call: TRBV9
clone_size: NA
j_call: TRBJ2-3
d_call: NA
cdr3_aa: CASSERQVTDTQYF
cdr3_nt: TGTGCCAGCAGCGAAAGACAGGTCACAGATACGCAGTATTTT

v_call: TRBV5-1
clone_size: NA
j_call: TRBJ1-6
d_call: TRBD1
cdr3_aa: CASSYTGGRNSPLHF
cdr3_nt: TGCGCCAGCAGCTATACAGGGGGGCGAAATTCACCCCTCCACTTT

v_call: TRBV7-9
clone_size: NA
j_call: TRBJ1-4
d_call: TRBD1
cdr3_aa: CASSLPTTGANEKLFF
cdr3_nt: TGTGCCAGCAGCTTACCGACGACAGGGGCTAATGAAAAACTGTTTTTT

v_call: TRBV5-6
clone_size: NA
j_call: TRBJ1-2
d_call: TRBD1
cdr3_aa: CASSHGQVNYGYTF
cdr3_nt: TGTGCCAGCAGCCATGGACAGGTTAACTATGGCTACACCTTC

v_call: TRBV7-9
clone_size: NA
j_call: TRBJ1-6
d_call: NA
cdr3_aa: CASSLGLGYNSPLHF
cdr3_nt: TGTGCCAGCAGCTTGGGACTCGGATATAATTCACCCCTCCACTTT

v_call: TRBV4-3
clone_size: NA
j_call: TRBJ2-2
d_call: NA
cdr3_aa: CASSQDPYSNTGELFF
cdr3_nt: TGCGCCAGCAGCCAAGATCCCTACTCGAACACCGGGGAGCTGTTTTTT

v_call: TRBV5-6
clone_size: NA
j_call: TRBJ2-7
d_call: TRBD2
cdr3_aa: CASSLGEGYYEQYF
cdr3_nt: TGTGCCAGCAGCTTGGGGGAGGGGTATTACGAGCAGTACTTC

v_call: TRBV19
clone_size: NA
j_call: TRBJ1-5
d_call: TRBD1
cdr3_aa: CASSMTGAGPQHF
cdr3_nt: TGTGCCAGTAGTATGACAGGGGCGGGGCCCCAGCATTTT

v_call: TRBV6-5
clone_size: NA
j_call: TRBJ1-2
d_call: NA
cdr3_aa: CASRGAGANYGYTF
cdr3_nt: TGTGCCAGCAGGGGAGCAGGGGCTAACTATGGCTACACCTTC

v_call: TRBV27
clone_size: once
j_call: TRBJ1-2
d_call: NA
cdr3_aa: CASSLGVNYGYTF
cdr3_nt: TGTGCCAGCAGTTTAGGAGTTAACTATGGCTACACCTTC

v_call: TRBV5-4
clone_size: NA
j_call: TRBJ1-2
d_call: NA
cdr3_aa: CASTTPDTSVYGYTF
cdr3_nt: TGTGCCAGCACTACGCCGGACACCTCGGTTTATGGCTACACCTTC

v_call: TRBV5-4
clone_size: NA
j_call: TRBJ1-2
d_call: TRBD1
cdr3_aa: CASSLQQGARGYTF
cdr3_nt: TGTGCCAGCAGCTTGCAACAGGGGGCTAGAGGCTACACCTTC

v_call: TRBV5-1
clone_size: NA
j_call: TRBJ1-4
d_call: TRBD1
cdr3_aa: CASSLLGQFNEKLFF
cdr3_nt: TGCGCCAGCAGCTTGTTGGGACAGTTTAATGAAAAACTGTTTTTT

v_call: TRBV4-1
clone_size: NA
j_call: TRBJ2-3
d_call: TRBD1
cdr3_aa: CASSLIGQVRTDTQYF
cdr3_nt: TGCGCCAGCAGCCTCATAGGACAGGTCCGCACAGATACGCAGTATTTT

v_call: TRBV7-2
clone_size: NA
j_call: TRBJ2-2
d_call: TRBD2
cdr3_aa: CASTALAADTGELFF
cdr3_nt: TGTGCCAGCACCGCACTAGCGGCCGACACCGGGGAGCTGTTTTTT

v_call: TRBV25-1
clone_size: NA
j_call: TRBJ2-7
d_call: TRBD1
cdr3_aa: CASRVYRDRGYEQYF
cdr3_nt: TGTGCCAGCAGAGTCTACCGGGACAGGGGCTACGAGCAGTACTTC

v_call: TRBV5-1
clone_size: NA
j_call: TRBJ2-3
d_call: TRBD2
cdr3_aa: CASSLGLAGGTTSTDTQYF
cdr3_nt: TGCGCCAGCAGCTTGGGACTAGCGGGGGGGACAACTAGCACAGATACGCAGTATTTT

v_call: TRBV9
clone_size: NA
j_call: TRBJ2-2
d_call: TRBD2
cdr3_aa: CASSETSGGAWELFF
cdr3_nt: TGTGCCAGCAGCGAGACTAGCGGGGGTGCGTGGGAGCTGTTTTTT

v_call: TRBV25-1
clone_size: NA
j_call: TRBJ1-1
d_call: NA
cdr3_aa: CASSRDPGTEAFF
cdr3_nt: TGTGCCAGCAGTCGAGATCCGGGAACTGAAGCTTTCTTT

v_call: TRBV7-6
clone_size: NA
j_call: TRBJ2-1
d_call: TRBD1
cdr3_aa: CASSRGQVFNEQFF
cdr3_nt: TGTGCCAGCAGCAGAGGACAGGTTTTCAATGAGCAGTTCTTC

v_call: TRBV7-9
clone_size: NA
j_call: TRBJ2-7
d_call: NA
cdr3_aa: CASSYLGSSYEQYF
cdr3_nt: TGTGCCAGCAGCTACCTGGGGAGCTCCTACGAGCAGTACTTC